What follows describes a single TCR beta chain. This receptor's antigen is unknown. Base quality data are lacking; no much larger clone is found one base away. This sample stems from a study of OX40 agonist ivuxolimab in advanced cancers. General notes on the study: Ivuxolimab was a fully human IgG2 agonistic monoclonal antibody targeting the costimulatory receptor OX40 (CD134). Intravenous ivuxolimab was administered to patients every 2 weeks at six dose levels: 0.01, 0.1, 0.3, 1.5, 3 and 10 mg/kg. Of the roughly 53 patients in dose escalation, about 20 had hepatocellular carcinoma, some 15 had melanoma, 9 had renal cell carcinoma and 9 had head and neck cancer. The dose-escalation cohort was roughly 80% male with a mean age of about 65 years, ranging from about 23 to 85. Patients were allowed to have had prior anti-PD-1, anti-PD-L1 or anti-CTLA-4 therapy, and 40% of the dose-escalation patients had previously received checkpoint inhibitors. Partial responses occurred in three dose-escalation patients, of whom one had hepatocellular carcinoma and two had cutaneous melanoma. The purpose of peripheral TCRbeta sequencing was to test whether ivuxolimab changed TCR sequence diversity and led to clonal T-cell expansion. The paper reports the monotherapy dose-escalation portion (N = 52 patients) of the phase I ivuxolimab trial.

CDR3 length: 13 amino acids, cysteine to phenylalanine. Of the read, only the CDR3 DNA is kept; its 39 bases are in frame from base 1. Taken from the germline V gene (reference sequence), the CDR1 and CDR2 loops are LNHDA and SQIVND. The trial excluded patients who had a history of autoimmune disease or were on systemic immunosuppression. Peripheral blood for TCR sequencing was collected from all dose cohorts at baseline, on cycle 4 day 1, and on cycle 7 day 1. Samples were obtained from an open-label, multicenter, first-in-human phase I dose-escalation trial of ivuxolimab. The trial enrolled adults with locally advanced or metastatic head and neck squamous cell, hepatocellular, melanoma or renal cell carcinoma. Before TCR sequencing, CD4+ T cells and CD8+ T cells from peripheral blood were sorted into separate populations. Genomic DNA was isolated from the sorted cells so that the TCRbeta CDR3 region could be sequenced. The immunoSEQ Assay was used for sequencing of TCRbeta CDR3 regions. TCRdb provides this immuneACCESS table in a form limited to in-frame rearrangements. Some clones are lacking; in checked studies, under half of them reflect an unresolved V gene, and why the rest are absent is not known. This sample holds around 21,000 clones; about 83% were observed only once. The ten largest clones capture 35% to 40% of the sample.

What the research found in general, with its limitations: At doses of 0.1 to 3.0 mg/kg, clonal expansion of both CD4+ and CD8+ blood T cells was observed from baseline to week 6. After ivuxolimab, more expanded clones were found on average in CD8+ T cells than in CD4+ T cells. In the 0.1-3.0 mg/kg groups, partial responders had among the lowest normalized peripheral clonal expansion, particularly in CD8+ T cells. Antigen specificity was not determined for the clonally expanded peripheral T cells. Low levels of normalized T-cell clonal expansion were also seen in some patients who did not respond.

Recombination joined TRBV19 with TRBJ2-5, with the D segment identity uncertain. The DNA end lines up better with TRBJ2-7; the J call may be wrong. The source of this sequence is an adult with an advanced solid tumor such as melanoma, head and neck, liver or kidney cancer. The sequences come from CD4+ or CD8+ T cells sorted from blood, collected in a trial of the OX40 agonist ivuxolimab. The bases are TGTGCCAGTAGTATTTCCCCGGTCTCCGAGCAGTACTTC. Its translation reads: CASSISPVSEQYF.